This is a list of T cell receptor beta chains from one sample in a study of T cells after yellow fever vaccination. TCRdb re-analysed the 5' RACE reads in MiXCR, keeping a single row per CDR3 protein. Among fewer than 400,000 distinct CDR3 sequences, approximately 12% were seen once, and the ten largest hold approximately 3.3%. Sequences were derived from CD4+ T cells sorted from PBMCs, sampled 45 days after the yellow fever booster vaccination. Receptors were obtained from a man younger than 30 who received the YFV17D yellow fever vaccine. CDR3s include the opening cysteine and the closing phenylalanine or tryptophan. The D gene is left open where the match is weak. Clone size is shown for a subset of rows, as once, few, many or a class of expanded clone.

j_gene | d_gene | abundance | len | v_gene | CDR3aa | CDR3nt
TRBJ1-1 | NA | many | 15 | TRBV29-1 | CSVQGSTSGNTEAFF | TGCAGCGTTCAGGGGTCCACAAGCGGGAACACTGAAGCTTTCTTT
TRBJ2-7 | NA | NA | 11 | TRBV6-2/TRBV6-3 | CASSSLYEQYF | TGTGCCAGCAGTTCCCTCTACGAGCAGTACTTC
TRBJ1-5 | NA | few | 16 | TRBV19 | CASSIDPPGAGQPQHF | TGTGCCAGTAGTATAGATCCTCCGGGAGCAGGGCAGCCCCAGCATTTT
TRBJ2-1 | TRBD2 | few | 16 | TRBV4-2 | CASSQEELAGGGEQFF | TGTGCCAGCAGCCAAGAAGAACTAGCGGGGGGCGGTGAGCAGTTCTTC
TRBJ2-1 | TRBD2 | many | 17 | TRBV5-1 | CASSLGPGTSAYNEQFF | TGCGCCAGCAGCTTGGGGCCTGGGACTAGCGCCTACAATGAGCAGTTCTTC
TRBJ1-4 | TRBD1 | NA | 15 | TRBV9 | CASSVTGVPNEKLFF | TGTGCCAGCAGCGTTACAGGGGTACCTAATGAAAAACTGTTTTTT
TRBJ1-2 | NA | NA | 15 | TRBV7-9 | CASSFTGGNNYGYTF | TGTGCCAGCAGCTTCACGGGGGGGAATAACTATGGCTACACCTTC
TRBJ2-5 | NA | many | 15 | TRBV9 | CASSVAGGLQETQYF | TGTGCCAGCAGCGTAGCCGGGGGCCTCCAAGAGACCCAGTACTTC
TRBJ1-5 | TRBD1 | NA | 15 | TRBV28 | CASSPGQGVNQPQHF | TGTGCCAGCAGCCCCGGACAGGGGGTTAATCAGCCCCAGCATTTT
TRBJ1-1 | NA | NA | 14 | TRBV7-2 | CASSLTVFDTEAFF | TGTGCCAGCAGCTTGACGGTTTTTGACACTGAAGCTTTCTTT
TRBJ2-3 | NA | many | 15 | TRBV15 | CATSRDGRATDTQYF | TGTGCCACCAGCAGAGATGGGCGGGCCACAGATACGCAGTATTTT
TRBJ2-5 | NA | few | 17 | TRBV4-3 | CASSQDGTRRGGETQYF | TGCGCCAGCAGCCAAGATGGGACCCGACGAGGAGGGGAGACCCAGTACTTC
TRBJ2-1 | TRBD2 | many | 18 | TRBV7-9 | CASSLQLAGAGSYNEQFF | TGTGCCAGCAGCTTACAACTAGCGGGGGCCGGCTCCTACAATGAGCAGTTCTTC
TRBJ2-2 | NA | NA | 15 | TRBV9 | CASSVGLQFTGELFF | TGTGCCAGCAGCGTAGGGTTACAGTTCACCGGGGAGCTGTTTTTT
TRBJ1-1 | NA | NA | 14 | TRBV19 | CASSPHREGTEAFF | TGTGCCAGTAGTCCTCACAGGGAGGGCACTGAAGCTTTCTTT
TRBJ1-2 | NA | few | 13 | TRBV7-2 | CASSSPISDGYTF | TGTGCCAGCAGCTCGCCTATAAGCGATGGCTACACCTTC
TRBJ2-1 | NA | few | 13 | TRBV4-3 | CASSQDGWDLPNF | TGCGCCAGCAGCCAAGACGGGTGGGATTTACCTAACTTC
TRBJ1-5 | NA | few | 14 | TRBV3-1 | CASSQGGARQPQHF | TGTGCCAGCAGCCAAGGAGGGGCCCGTCAGCCCCAGCATTTT
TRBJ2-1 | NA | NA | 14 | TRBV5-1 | CASRTPFSYNEQFF | TGCGCCAGCAGGACACCTTTCTCCTACAATGAGCAGTTCTTC
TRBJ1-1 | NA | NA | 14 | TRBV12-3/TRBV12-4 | CASSLQGVDTEAFF | TGTGCCAGCAGTTTACAGGGAGTGGACACTGAAGCTTTCTTT
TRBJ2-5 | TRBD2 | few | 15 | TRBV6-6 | CASSSTWTSAETQYF | TGTGCCAGCAGTTCCACCTGGACTAGCGCGGAGACCCAGTACTTC
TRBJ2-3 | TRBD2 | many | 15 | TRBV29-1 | CSVTRLAGGTDTQYF | TGCAGCGTTACCCGACTAGCGGGGGGCACAGATACGCAGTATTTT
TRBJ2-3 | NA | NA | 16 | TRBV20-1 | CSANTWGHPGTDTQYF | TGCAGTGCCAATACATGGGGACACCCAGGGACAGATACGCAGTATTTT
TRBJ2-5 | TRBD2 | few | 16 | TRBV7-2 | CASSRTGLGAGETQYF | TGTGCCAGCAGCCGGACGGGACTAGGGGCCGGAGAGACCCAGTACTTC
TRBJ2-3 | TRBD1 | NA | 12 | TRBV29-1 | CSVQGNTDTQYF | TGCAGCGTACAGGGGAACACAGATACGCAGTATTTT
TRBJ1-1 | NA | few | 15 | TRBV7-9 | CASSLVGGYVPEAFF | TGTGCCAGCAGCTTAGTGGGGGGGTATGTTCCTGAAGCTTTCTTT
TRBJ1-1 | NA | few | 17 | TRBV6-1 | CASSDPRSGPRNTEAFF | TGTGCCAGCAGTGACCCAAGATCAGGACCCAGGAACACTGAAGCTTTCTTT
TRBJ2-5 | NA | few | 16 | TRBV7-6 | CASSNNPGTLPETQYF | TGTGCCAGCAGCAATAATCCCGGGACCCTGCCGGAGACCCAGTACTTC
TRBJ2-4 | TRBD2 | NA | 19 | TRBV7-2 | CASSQFNPASGGAENIQYF | TGTGCCAGCAGCCAATTTAACCCCGCTAGCGGGGGGGCCGAAAACATTCAGTACTTC
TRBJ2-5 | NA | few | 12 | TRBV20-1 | CSARPFGKTQYF | TGCAGTGCTAGACCGTTCGGGAAGACCCAGTACTTC
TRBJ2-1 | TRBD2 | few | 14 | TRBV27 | CASSWRTSGGKQFF | TGTGCCAGCAGTTGGAGGACTAGCGGGGGGAAGCAGTTCTTC
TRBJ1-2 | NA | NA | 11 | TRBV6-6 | CASSYSLRHTF | TGTGCCAGCAGTTACTCGCTCCGGCACACCTTC
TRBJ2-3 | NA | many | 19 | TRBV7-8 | CASSLAEVGWLRPWDTQYF | TGTGCCAGCAGCTTAGCGGAGGTTGGGTGGCTGCGGCCTTGGGATACGCAGTATTTT
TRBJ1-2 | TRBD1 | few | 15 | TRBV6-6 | CASSRWDRTNYGYTF | TGTGCCAGCAGTAGGTGGGACAGAACTAACTATGGCTACACCTTC
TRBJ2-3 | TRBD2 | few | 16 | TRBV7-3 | CASSLTPGGAADTQYF | TGTGCCAGCAGCTTAACACCGGGGGGGGCGGCAGATACGCAGTATTTT
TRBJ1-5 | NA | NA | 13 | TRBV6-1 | CATRQDLYQPQHF | TGTGCCACCCGACAGGACCTCTATCAGCCCCAGCATTTT
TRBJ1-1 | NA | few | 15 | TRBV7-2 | CASSLEGLRNTEAFF | TGTGCCAGCAGCTTGGAGGGACTTCGGAACACTGAAGCTTTCTTT
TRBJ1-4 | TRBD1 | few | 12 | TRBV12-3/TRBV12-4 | CASSLVRTGLFF | TGTGCCAGCAGTTTAGTTAGGACAGGACTGTTTTTT
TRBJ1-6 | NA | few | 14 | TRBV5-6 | CASSPGRYNSPLHF | TGTGCCAGCAGCCCAGGTCGGTATAATTCACCCCTCCACTTT
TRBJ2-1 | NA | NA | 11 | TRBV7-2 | CASSSRLWQFF | TGTGCCAGCAGCTCGAGGTTGTGGCAGTTCTTC
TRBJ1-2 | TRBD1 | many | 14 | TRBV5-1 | CASSLGQEGDGYTF | TGCGCCAGCAGCCTAGGACAGGAGGGCGATGGCTACACCTTC
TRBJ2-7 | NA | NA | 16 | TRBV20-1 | CSARARSRRSSYEQYF | TGCAGTGCTAGAGCCAGGTCGCGGAGGAGCTCCTACGAGCAGTACTTC
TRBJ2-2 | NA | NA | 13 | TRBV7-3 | CASSRGMNGELFF | TGTGCCAGCAGCAGGGGTATGAACGGGGAGCTGTTTTTT
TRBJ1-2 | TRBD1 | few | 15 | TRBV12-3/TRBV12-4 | CASSMGTGHIYGYTF | TGTGCCAGCAGTATGGGGACAGGGCACATCTATGGCTACACCTTC
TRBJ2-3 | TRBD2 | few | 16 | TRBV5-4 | CASSLISGGNTDTQYF | TGTGCCAGCAGCTTAATTAGCGGGGGCAACACAGATACGCAGTATTTT
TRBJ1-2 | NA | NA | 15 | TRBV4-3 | CASSQEGRQFYGYTF | TGCGCCAGCAGCCAAGAGGGACGGCAGTTCTATGGCTACACCTTC
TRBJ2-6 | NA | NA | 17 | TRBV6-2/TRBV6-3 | CASSSEGEGAGANVLTF | TGTGCCAGCAGTTCGGAGGGTGAGGGCGCTGGGGCCAACGTCCTGACTTTC
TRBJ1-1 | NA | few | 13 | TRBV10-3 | CAINPGVGTEAFF | TGTGCCATCAATCCGGGGGTAGGGACTGAAGCTTTCTTT
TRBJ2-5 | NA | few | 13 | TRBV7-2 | CASSLNGAETQYF | TGTGCCAGCAGCTTGAACGGGGCCGAGACCCAGTACTTC
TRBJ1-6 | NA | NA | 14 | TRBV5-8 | CASSFWEDNSPLHF | TGTGCCAGCAGCTTTTGGGAGGATAATTCACCCCTCCACTTT
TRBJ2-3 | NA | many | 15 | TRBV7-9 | CASSFPGGGTDTQYF | TGTGCCAGCAGCTTCCCCGGGGGAGGCACAGATACGCAGTATTTT
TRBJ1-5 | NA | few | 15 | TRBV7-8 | CASSLGVASNQPQHF | TGTGCCAGCAGCTTAGGAGTGGCCAGCAATCAGCCCCAGCATTTT
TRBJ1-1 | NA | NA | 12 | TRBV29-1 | CRASGGNGEAFF | TGCAGAGCCTCGGGCGGAAATGGTGAAGCTTTCTTT
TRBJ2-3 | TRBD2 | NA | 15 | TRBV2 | CASSELRGDTDTQYF | TGTGCCAGCAGTGAGTTGCGGGGGGACACAGATACGCAGTATTTT
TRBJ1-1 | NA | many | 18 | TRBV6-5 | CASRLLAGGFATNTEAFF | TGTGCCAGCAGGCTCCTTGCGGGAGGGTTTGCAACGAACACTGAAGCTTTCTTT
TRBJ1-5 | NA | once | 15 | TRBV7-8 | CASSLDQGVGQPQHF | TGTGCCAGCAGCTTAGATCAGGGAGTAGGTCAGCCCCAGCATTTT
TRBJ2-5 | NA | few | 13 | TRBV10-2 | CASSVGRPKTQYF | TGCGCCAGCAGTGTGGGTCGCCCAAAGACCCAGTACTTC
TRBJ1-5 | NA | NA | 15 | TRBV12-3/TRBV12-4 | CASSSRTLSNQPQHF | TGTGCCAGCAGTTCGCGGACACTTAGCAATCAGCCCCAGCATTTT
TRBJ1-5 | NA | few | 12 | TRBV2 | CASSAVDQPQHF | TGTGCCAGCAGTGCGGTTGATCAGCCCCAGCATTTT